This TCR beta chain was obtained from a study of blood T cells in healthy people across ages. The sample holds a few counts of this clonotype. Its specificity is unknown. General study points: Roughly linear declines in TCR beta diversity per million T cells occurred with age. There was no known CMV status for donors, so expanded clonotype changes were possibly confounded.

A second PCR, run for roughly 7 to 12 cycles, used a sample-barcoded 5' primer plus a J-beta primer mix. TCRdb re-derived calls from the 5' RACE reads in MiXCR, one entry per CDR3 protein. The table has hundreds of thousands of distinct CDR3 sequences, 46% seen once; the top ten hold about a sixth. CDR3 length: 13 residues. Per germline, CDR1 SGHTA and CDR2 FQGNSA. The germline V and J ends were trimmed by 5 bases and 5 bases, with 10 bases remaining between them. This chain joins TRBV7-2 and TRBJ2-4; no firm D call. Sequencing used blood. This sequence originates from a man older than 75 in good health. CDR3 coding DNA: TGTGCCAGCAGCCCCGCTTCTGAAAACATTCAGTACTTC. Residues: CASSPASENIQYF.